The text below deals with one TCR beta chain. The antigen is unknown. The sample comes from a study of T cells after yellow fever vaccination. Notes on the study in general: Clones that expanded after primary vaccination mostly reappeared after the booster (over 95% CD4, 88% CD8).

This CDR3 region has 10 residues. Trimming removed 5 bases from V and 4 bases from J, with 0 bases in between. Germline CDR1 and CDR2: DFQATT and SNEGSKA (reference sequence). UMIs and a universal primer site were added when TCR cDNA was made by 5'RACE template switching. TCRdb recomputed calls from the 5' RACE reads with MiXCR, one row per CDR3 protein. The repertoire holds about 73,000 distinct CDR3 sequences, with roughly 7.4% as singletons. This chain joins TRBV20-1 and TRBJ2-6; D is ambiguous. The sequences come from CD8+ T cells sorted from PBMCs, collected on the day of the yellow fever booster vaccination. This clonotype was obtained from a man under 40 who received the YFV17D yellow fever vaccine. The DNA for the CDR3 is TGCAGTGCTGGGGCCAACGTCCTGACTTTC. Its protein is CSAGANVLTF.